These 14 T cell receptor beta chains were sequenced from one sample in a study of blood T cell repertoires in COVID-19. Data came from immunoSEQ multiplex PCR; TCRdb stores just in-frame clones and leaves some out. This sample has 380,000 or so clones; around 87% occur once, and the top ten carry 1% to 1.5%. Material: PBMCs or T cells enriched from blood (not recorded which). Receptors were obtained from a man aged 25-45 years who had recovered from COVID-19.

This sequence joins TRBV7-9 and TRBJ1-1; D gene unclear. V was shortened by 7 bases and J by 3 bases, with 9 bases between the two germline ends. The CDR3 covers 12 residues. Germline lookup yields CDR1 SEHNR and CDR2 FQNEAQ (reference sequence). The CDR3 loop is CASTFQDTEAFF. CDR3 coding DNA: TGTGCCAGCACCTTCCAGGACACTGAAGCTTTCTTT.

This chain connects TRBV18 to TRBJ2-3, with D perhaps matching TRBD1 (6 bases). The CDR3 is 16 amino acids. CDR1 KGHSH and CDR2 LQKENI come from the germline V gene. Trimming cost V 0 bases and J 2 bases, with 12 bases left between them. CDR3 in DNA: TGTGCCAGCTCACCACCGCGGCAGGGGTACACAGATACGCAGTATTTT. Translating gives CASSPPRQGYTDTQYF.

The table lists this clone with a count of one. V gene TRBV6-5 combines with J gene TRBJ1-2; possible D gene TRBD1, 6 bases. V shed 0 bases and J shed 6 bases, with 17 bases lying between them. Germline assignment: CDR1 MNHEY and CDR2 SVGAGI. CDR3 size: 16 residues. The CDR3 reads CASSYSSITGTHGYTF. CDR3 sequence (DNA): TGTGCCAGCAGTTACTCGAGTATAACAGGGACACATGGCTACACCTTC.

The chain recombines TRBV10-2 with TRBJ2-7, with unresolved D. This CDR3 spans 12 amino acids. Germline assignment: CDR1 WSHSY and CDR2 SAAADI. Trimming removed 8 bases from V and 7 bases from J, with 15 bases in between. CDR3 sequence: CASEAMSAEQYF. CDR3 coding DNA: TGCGCCAGCGAAGCCATGTCAGCGGAGCAGTACTTC.

The chain recombines TRBV6-1 with TRBJ2-4; weak D call: TRBD1 (6 bases). The CDR3 spans 15 residues. Germline lookup yields CDR1 MNHNS and CDR2 SASEGT. Trimming took 2 bases from V and 0 from J, leaving 8 bases between them. CDR3 protein: CASSEQGLAKNIQYF. Written as DNA, the CDR3 is TGTGCCAGCAGTGAACAGGGGCTAGCCAAAAACATTCAGTACTTC.

The chain combines TRBV6-6 with TRBJ2-7; TRBD2 might be the D (8 bases). Germline V gene sequence: CDR1 MNHNY, CDR2 SVGAGI (reference sequence). V gave up 5 bases and J gave up 2 bases, with 25 bases separating them. The CDR3 totals 18 residues. As DNA, the CDR3 is TGTGCCAGCAGTCGTTCGGGACAGCTTTTCGGGGGGGCCTACGAGCAGTACTTC. It specifies CASSRSGQLFGGAYEQYF.

The chain has TRBV6-5 and TRBJ2-5, with D possibly being TRBD1 (6 bases). The CDR3 consists of 14 residues. Germline V gene sequence: CDR1 MNHEY, CDR2 SVGAGI. Deletions cut 5 bases from V and 0 bases from J, with 10 bases between. The CDR3 reads CASSNRDNQETQYF. Written as DNA, the CDR3 is TGTGCCAGCAGTAACCGGGACAACCAAGAGACCCAGTACTTC.

This sequence joins TRBV15 and TRBJ1-1, with 8 bases aligning to TRBD1. The CDR3 runs to 13 residues. The junction had 3 bases not matched to a gene; V was cut back by 8 bases and J by 1 base. CDR1 and CDR2 (germline): LNHNV, YYDKDF (reference sequence). The CDR3 loop is CATEGQANTEAFF. CDR3 nucleotide sequence: TGTGCCACCGAGGGACAGGCGAACACTGAAGCTTTCTTT. The full variable domain, in which reference TRBV15 and TRBJ1-1 provide the parts outside the CDR3, is DAMVIQNPRYQVTQFGKPVTLSCSQTLNHNVMYWYQQKSSQAPKLLFHYYDKDFNNEADTPDNFQSRRPNTSFCFLDIRSPGLGDTAMYLCATEGQANTEAFFGQGTRLTVV.

The rearrangement uses TRBV4-1 and TRBJ1-1; unclear D gene. Germline-derived CDR1 and CDR2 are MGHRA and YSYEKL. CDR3 length: 15 residues. V lost 3 bases, J lost 0 bases, and 11 bases lay in between. CDR3 in amino acids: CASSQTKIMNTEAFF. In DNA, the CDR3 is TGCGCCAGCAGCCAGACAAAGATCATGAACACTGAAGCTTTCTTT.

V gene TRBV9 combines with J gene TRBJ2-1; TRBD2 agrees at 9 bases. Germline V gene lookup returns CDR1 SGDLS and CDR2 YYNGEE. This CDR3 contains 15 residues. Germline trimming cut 3 bases from V and 9 bases from J; bases unmatched to any gene: 10. The CDR3 region is CASSGGGGSTLEQFF. The CDR3 coding sequence is TGTGCCAGCAGCGGCGGGGGGGGCTCGACCCTTGAGCAGTTCTTC. The variable domain in full, with the rest retrieved from reference TRBV9 and TRBJ2-1, is DSGVTQTPKHLITATGQRVTLRCSPRSGDLSVYWYQQSLDQGLQFLIQYYNGEERAKGNILERFSAQQFPDLHSELNLSSLELGDSALYFCASSGGGGSTLEQFFGPGTRLTVL.

This clone has only one observation. This chain connects TRBV4-3 to TRBJ2-7; 9 nucleotides match TRBD1. The germline gives CDR1 LGHNA, CDR2 YSLEER. The CDR3 covers 15 residues. Trimming removed 3 bases from V and 4 bases from J; junction bases left unmatched: 7. The CDR3 DNA follows: TGCGCCAGCAGCCAGGCCGGGACAGGGATATACGAGCAGTACTTC. Encoded protein: CASSQAGTGIYEQYF.

This clone was observed at least ten times. The chain is built from TRBV27 and TRBJ1-5, with TRBD1 matching 9 bases. V lost 6 bases to trimming and J lost 2 bases; unmatched junction nucleotides: 5. In germline, CDR1 is MNHEY, CDR2 SMNVEV (reference sequence). This CDR3 is built from 15 residues. The CDR3 DNA reads TGTGCCAGCAGCCCACAGGGGGCCGGCAATCAGCCCCAGCATTTT. Translation gives CASSPQGAGNQPQHF.

The rearrangement uses TRBV7-3 and TRBJ2-3, with a possible D match to TRBD2 (5 bases). Germline V gene data show CDR1 as SGHTA and CDR2 as FQGTGA. The CDR3 spans 15 residues. Between the trimmed V and J ends, which lost 1 base and 4 bases, there was a span of 12 bases. CDR3 nucleotide sequence: TGTGCCAGCAGCTTAATCCCTAGCCCGGCAGATACGCAGTATTTT. Residues: CASSLIPSPADTQYF.

The chain links TRBV15 to TRBJ2-5; D gene uncertain. V lost 0 bases and J lost 5, with 7 bases in between. CDR1 is LNHNV and CDR2 is YYDKDF in the germline V gene (reference sequence). The CDR3 sequence is 13 residues long. DNA for the CDR3: TGTGCCACCAGCAGAGATCTATTGGAGACCCAGTACTTC. Protein product: CATSRDLLETQYF.